The clone carrying this T cell receptor beta chain was seen at least ten times. Its antigen is unidentified. Unmatched junction bases numbered 9, after V lost 4 bases and J lost 1 base. This CDR3 spans 17 amino acids. CDR1 SGHRS and CDR2 YFSETQ come from the germline V gene. This entry belongs to a study of T cells after yellow fever vaccination. Study outcomes and limitations: After the booster, 96% of CD4 and 88% of CD8 primary-response clones were re-detected. Overall, a small share of clonotypes was seen in both CD4 and CD8 compartments.

TCRdb fed the 5' RACE reads into MiXCR, producing one record per CDR3 protein. The data hold approximately 510,000 distinct CDR3 sequences, with 21% observed a single time. Sample: PBMCs, taken 21 days after the first yellow fever vaccination. The clonotype originates from a man younger than 30 who received the YFV17D yellow fever vaccine. The chain uses TRBV5-1 and TRBJ2-3, with 10 nucleotides matching TRBD1. The CDR3 region has the DNA TGCGCCAGCAGCAGGGACAGGGGTGTTAGGGGCACAGATACGCAGTATTTT. It codes for CASSRDRGVRGTDTQYF.